The 10 T cell receptor beta chains below come from one sample, sequenced in a study of PD-L1 blockade in urothelial cancer. Here immunoSEQ multiplex PCR was the method, and the copy in TCRdb shows in-frame clones only, minus some. The table includes tens of thousands of clones, around 86% detected once. Sequenced here: PBMCs, sampled around atezolizumab (anti-PD-L1) treatment. The receptors stem from a man aged 50-59 years with urothelial cancer.

The chain is built from TRBV7-9 and TRBJ1-1; weak D call: TRBD1 (6 bases). V was clipped by 4 bases and J by 3 bases, with 18 bases between them. The CDR3 has 16 amino acids. Germline V gene data show CDR1 as SEHNR and CDR2 as FQNEAQ (reference sequence). This CDR3 is CASSSRGGQGYTEAFF. Written as DNA, the CDR3 is TGTGCCAGCAGCTCTAGAGGGGGTCAGGGGTACACTGAAGCTTTCTTT.

This clone is a singleton in its sample. This chain joins TRBV15 and TRBJ2-5; TRBD2 might be the D (6 bases). V was shortened by 3 bases and J by 5 bases, with 7 bases between the two germline ends. This CDR3 is 12 amino acids long. In germline, CDR1 is LNHNV, CDR2 YYDKDF (reference sequence). In DNA, the CDR3 is TGTGCCACCAGCAGGGAGGGGGAGACCCAGTACTTC. Translated: CATSREGETQYF. The whole variable domain, remainder taken from reference TRBV15 and TRBJ2-5, is DAMVIQNPRYQVTQFGKPVTLSCSQTLNHNVMYWYQQKSSQAPKLLFHYYDKDFNNEADTPDNFQSRRPNTSFCFLDIRSPGLGDTAMYLCATSREGETQYFGPGTRLLVL.

Concerning this clone: Compared with germline, one end of the junction differs, possibly owing to a read error. The gene calls are TRBV7-7 and TRBJ2-2; D perhaps matches TRBD2 (5 bases). This CDR3 is 14 amino acids long. Germline CDR1 and CDR2: SSHAT and FNYEAQ (reference sequence). CDR3 sequence reads: CASSLLGNTGELFF. The CDR3 DNA reads TGTGCTAGCAGCTTACTAGGGAACACCGGGGAGCTGTTTTTT.

The chain couples TRBV5-1 to TRBJ1-1; possibly TRBD1 for D (5 bases). Trimming left V 4 bases short and J 0 bases short, with 10 bases between. CDR1 is SGHRS and CDR2 is YFSETQ in the germline V gene. The CDR3 loop spans 14 amino acids. CDR3 in DNA: TGCGCCAGCAGCCCGACAGCCTTGAACACTGAAGCTTTCTTT. This encodes CASSPTALNTEAFF.

Only a few counts were recorded for this clone. The V call is TRBV5-4, the J call TRBJ1-4, with 8 bases aligning to TRBD1. The CDR3 is 17 amino acids. J was trimmed by 6 bases and V by 4 bases; bases with no gene match: 14. Germline-derived CDR1 and CDR2 are SGHNT and YYREEE (reference sequence). The CDR3 protein is CASSHRQGARGDEKLFF. The CDR3 DNA follows: TGTGCCAGCAGCCACAGGCAGGGGGCAAGGGGGGATGAAAAACTGTTTTTT.

The chain recombines TRBV12-5 with TRBJ1-2; TRBD1 matches 8 bases. The germline V gene encodes CDR1 LGHNT and CDR2 FRNRAP. The V and J ends lost 1 base and 8 bases, in that order; junction bases with no gene match: 12. CDR3 length: 16 residues. The CDR3 spells CASGLASPQGARGYTF. CDR3 bases: TGTGCTAGTGGTTTGGCTTCACCTCAGGGGGCGCGGGGCTACACCTTC.

CDR3 bases: TGCAGCGTTGACAGGGCTAACACTGAAGCTTTCTTT. This translates into CSVDRANTEAFF. This chain connects TRBV29-1 to TRBJ1-1; tentatively, D is TRBD1 (5 bases). The CDR3 length is 12 residues. Per the germline V gene, CDR1 is SQVTM and CDR2 is ANQGSEA. With 3 bases removed from V and 2 bases from J, the gap between germline ends came to 7 bases.

The chain carries TRBV11-2 and TRBJ1-2; 8 bases line up with TRBD1. The V gene end was trimmed by 5 bases and the J gene end by 4 bases; junction bases not matched to a gene: 6. The CDR3 is 14 amino acids. CDR1 SGHAT and CDR2 FQNNGV come from the germline V gene. DNA for the CDR3: TGTGCCAGCAGCCTCGGGACAGGTTTCTATGGCTACACCTTC. As protein: CASSLGTGFYGYTF.

V usage is TRBV7-8 and J usage is TRBJ1-5, with no clear D. Germline CDR1 SGHVS, CDR2 FQNEAQ. V lost 3 bases, J lost 5 bases, and 11 bases lay in between. The CDR3 is made up of 14 amino acids. CDR3 bases: TGTGCCAGCAGCTTTTCCGGGATTTATCAGCCCCAGCATTTT. This encodes CASSFSGIYQPQHF.

This chain joins TRBV7-9 and TRBJ2-7; 8 nucleotides match TRBD1. In germline, CDR1 is SEHNR, CDR2 FQNEAQ (reference sequence). CDR3 length: 14 residues. The trim removed 5 bases at V and 3 bases at J, leaving 6 bases unmatched. DNA of the CDR3: TGTGCCAGCAGCCCCGACAGGGGTAACTACGAGCAGTACTTC. Its protein product is CASSPDRGNYEQYF.